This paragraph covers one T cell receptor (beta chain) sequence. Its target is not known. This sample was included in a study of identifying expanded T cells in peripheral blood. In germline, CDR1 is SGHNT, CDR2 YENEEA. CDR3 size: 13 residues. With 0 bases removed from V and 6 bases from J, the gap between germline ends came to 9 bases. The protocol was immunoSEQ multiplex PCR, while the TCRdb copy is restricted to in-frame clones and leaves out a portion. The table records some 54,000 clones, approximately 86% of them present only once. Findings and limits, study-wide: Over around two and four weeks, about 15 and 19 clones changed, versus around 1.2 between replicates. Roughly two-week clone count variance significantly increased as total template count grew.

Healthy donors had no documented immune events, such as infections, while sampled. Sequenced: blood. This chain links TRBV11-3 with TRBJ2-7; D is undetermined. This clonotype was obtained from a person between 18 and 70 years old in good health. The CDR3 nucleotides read TGTGCCAGCAGCTTAGATGCGATTCGCGAGCAGTACTTC. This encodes CASSLDAIREQYF.